Within the sample, the clone carrying this TCR beta chain is medium-sized. The sample belongs to a study of CXCR3 chemokines and chemotherapy response in bladder cancer. TCRdb re-called the PCR reads with MiXCR, one entry per CDR3 protein. This sample has just over 2,000 distinct CDR3 sequences, with 15% to 20% found just once. The CDR3 totals 14 residues. V lost 3 bases and J lost 0, with 8 bases in between. Germline loops: CDR1 KGHSH, CDR2 LQKENI. The TCR sequence derives from a human donor with bladder cancer that responded to neoadjuvant chemotherapy. The chain uses TRBV18 and TRBJ1-2; weak D call: TRBD1 (5 bases). This material was obtained from a patient whose treatment included neoadjuvant chemotherapy. The CDR3 here is CASSPTAPNYGYTF. DNA for the CDR3: TGTGCCAGCTCACCGACAGCCCCTAACTATGGCTACACCTTC.